This is a list of T cell receptor beta chains from one sample in a study of monozygotic twins with inflammatory bowel disease. TCRdb re-called the 5' RACE reads, yielding one record per CDR3 amino acid sequence without DNA. Seen in this sample are 150,000 to 200,000 distinct CDR3 sequences; the ten most common clones hold approximately 2.8%. The sequenced sample consisted of blood. All receptors come from a human donor with ulcerative colitis or Crohn's disease, or a healthy co-twin of an affected twin (not recorded which). The CDR3 runs from the conserved cysteine through the conserved F or W. Each record gives: J gene, V gene, clone size, CDR3 protein. A clone size is listed for some rows: how often the clone was seen (once, few, many), or a class if it is expanded.

TRBJ2-3 TRBV28 . CASRTTTDTQYF
TRBJ1-1 TRBV5-1 . CASSLFPGTEAFF
TRBJ1-5 TRBV20-1 . CSAIKHPGQPQHF
TRBJ2-7 TRBV5-5 . CASNWGQGAGEQYF
TRBJ2-5 TRBV28 . CASSIPYRGAGETQYF
TRBJ2-5 TRBV5-1 . CASSLVNPTLETQYF
TRBJ1-2 TRBV6-1 . CASSPTPGGAGGYTF
TRBJ2-1 TRBV20-1 . CSAPGLAVSYNEQFF
TRBJ2-3 TRBV5-1 . CASSSTRVSTDTQYF
TRBJ2-7 TRBV5-1 . CASSLRAQGGSEQYF
TRBJ2-7 TRBV12-3/TRBV12-4 . CASSFGTNGGQYF
TRBJ1-1 TRBV6-2/TRBV6-3 . CASSWTGVNTEAFF
TRBJ2-7 TRBV24-1 . CATRSEGSYEQYF
TRBJ1-5 TRBV29-1 . CSVGGTYNQPQHF
TRBJ1-2 TRBV7-6 . CASSLGTGTAANYGYTF
TRBJ2-1 TRBV9 . CASSSFSTGNGQFF
TRBJ2-3 TRBV19 . CASSIGLADTQYF
TRBJ2-7 TRBV20-1 . CSARAPLTGEQYF
TRBJ1-4 TRBV7-9 . CASSFRTDGKLFF
TRBJ2-1 TRBV7-9 medium-sized CASSLRGDYSYNEQFF
TRBJ2-1 TRBV7-8 . CASRDRLYNEQFF
TRBJ2-2 TRBV19 . CASRGQEYTGELFF
TRBJ1-6 TRBV2 . CASSRGSNSPLHF
TRBJ2-5 TRBV29-1 . CSVGAVIGETQYF
TRBJ1-5 TRBV2 . CASSDRGRGFDQPQHF
TRBJ2-7 TRBV5-1 . CASSLPSSGTGSEQYF
TRBJ1-5 TRBV20-1 . CSARDVTGGGGNQPQHF
TRBJ2-2 TRBV4-1 . CASSQDRQGANTGELFF
TRBJ2-7 TRBV29-1 . CSVVTGYTYEQYF
TRBJ2-5 TRBV2 . CASSDRGKRGIETQYF
TRBJ1-2 TRBV12-3/TRBV12-4 . CASSWGQGAYGYTF
TRBJ1-2 TRBV28 . CATSPIRVRYTF
TRBJ2-7 TRBV27 . CASKEPGQGYEQYF
TRBJ2-2 TRBV20-1 . CSASRPRMVGELFF
TRBJ2-3 TRBV30 . CAWSRGQGRSTDTQYF
TRBJ2-1 TRBV15 . CATSRDPQLAGAYNEQFF
TRBJ1-6 TRBV6-5 . CASSYTQGTVGQSPLHF
TRBJ1-5 TRBV20-1 . CSAGGHSNQPQHF
TRBJ2-1 TRBV5-6 . CASSSLGGAEQFF
TRBJ2-1 TRBV10-3 . CAISSGGPHYNEQFF
TRBJ1-1 TRBV29-1 . CSVTGFGNTEAFF
TRBJ2-2 TRBV20-1 . CSARDYRRLADTGELFF
TRBJ1-2 TRBV11-2 . CASSRDTSYGYTF
TRBJ2-7 TRBV27 . CASRPGQVSYEQYF
TRBJ1-4 TRBV5-1 . CASSLGDRLKYEKLFF
TRBJ2-3 TRBV20-1 . CSVATSAYTDTQYF
TRBJ1-1 TRBV12-3/TRBV12-4 . CASTRQVSNTEAFF
TRBJ2-1 TRBV20-1 . CSDTTGTSGSRNEQFF
TRBJ2-7 TRBV9 . CASSVAPGTGSSAYF
TRBJ1-1 TRBV29-1 . CSAYRVENTGAFF
TRBJ2-1 TRBV6-1 . CASSEELAGGPGQFF
TRBJ1-5 TRBV28 . CASSSRLNQPQHF
TRBJ2-7 TRBV7-9 . CASSLPWRETSYEQYF